These 28 T cell receptor beta chains were all obtained from the same sample, sequenced in a study of PD-1 blockade in classical Hodgkin lymphoma. Generated by immunoSEQ multiplex PCR, the TCRdb table keeps only in-frame clones and is missing some. The sample lists 55,000 to 75,000 clones; more than 85% were seen once. Every patient experienced relapse after autologous stem cell transplantation, and brentuximab vedotin exposure varied. The input for sequencing was peripheral blood mononuclear cells (PBMCs), taken at baseline. Receptor source: a human donor with classical Hodgkin lymphoma.

The chain recombines TRBV6-5 with TRBJ2-1; D remains ambiguous. CDR1 is MNHEY and CDR2 is SVGAGI in the germline V gene. V lost 4 bases and J lost 6, with 16 bases in between. The CDR3 loop spans 15 amino acids. Written as DNA, the CDR3 is TGTGCCAGCAGTTTAAACGAAGTGGGTGCCAATGAGCAGTTCTTC. Its translation is CASSLNEVGANEQFF.

The chain uses TRBV19 and TRBJ1-3; D gene unclear. Deletions cut 4 bases from V and 5 bases from J, with 15 bases between. CDR1 and CDR2 (germline): LNHDA, SQIVND (reference sequence). The CDR3 has 15 residues. The CDR3 protein is CASSTNPRGRNTIYF. The DNA of the CDR3 is TGTGCCAGTAGTACCAACCCCCGCGGAAGAAACACCATATATTTT.

As for this clone: A much more abundant neighbour one base away suggests this may be a read error. This chain joins TRBV5-1 and TRBJ1-3; D remains unclear. Germline V gives CDR1 SGHRS, CDR2 YFSETQ. The CDR3 totals 13 residues. The ends were cut back, 1 base at V and 0 bases at J, with 2 bases in the middle. CDR3 amino acids: CASSLTSGNTIYF. The CDR3 DNA sequence: TGCGCCAGCAGCTTGACCTCTGGAAACACCATATATTTT.

The chain combines TRBV5-4 with TRBJ2-7; the match to TRBD1 covers 7 bases. V dropped 3 bases and J dropped 2; count of bases not matched to a gene: 8. CDR3 length: 15 residues. Germline CDR1 is SGHNT and CDR2 is YYREEE (reference sequence). CDR3 nucleotides: TGTGCCAGCAGCTCAACAGGGGACGCACCCTACGAGCAGTACTTC. Encoded protein: CASSSTGDAPYEQYF. Full variable domain (remainder filled in from reference TRBV5-4 and TRBJ2-7): ETGVTQSPTHLIKTRGQQVTLRCSSQSGHNTVSWYQQALGQGPQFIFQYYREEENGRGNFPPRFSGLQFPNYSSELNVNALELDDSALYLCASSSTGDAPYEQYFGPGTRLTVT.

This clone was observed once. The rearrangement links TRBV11-3 to TRBJ2-7; either TRBD1 or TRBD2 may fit D (5 bases each). The germline V gene has CDR1 SGHNT and CDR2 YENEEA. Deletions cut 5 bases from V and 6 bases from J, with 11 bases between. The CDR3 covers 12 residues. CDR3 sequence: CASSPRDGEQYF. The DNA of the CDR3 is TGTGCCAGCAGCCCTAGGGACGGCGAGCAGTACTTC.

This chain joins TRBV5-6 and TRBJ2-5; D gene ambiguous. The CDR3 length is 15 residues. Germline assignment: CDR1 SGHDT and CDR2 YYEEEE. Between the trimmed V and J ends, which lost 2 bases and 5 bases, there was a span of 16 bases. CDR3 DNA sequence: TGTGCCAGCAGCTTCCGCAGGACGATGGGGGAGACCCAGTACTTC. Translated: CASSFRRTMGETQYF.

The chain joins TRBV27 to TRBJ2-7, with D perhaps TRBD1 or TRBD2 (5 bases each). V lost 5 bases, J lost 6 bases, and 14 bases lay in between. Germline CDR1 is MNHEY and CDR2 is SMNVEV (reference sequence). There are 13 residues in the CDR3. As DNA, the CDR3 is TGTGCCAGCAGTGAGCTAGGGGCGGGCGAGCAGTACTTC. Protein product: CASSELGAGEQYF.

The chain recombines TRBV27 with TRBJ2-2; TRBD2 is a possible D gene (5 bases). Germline V gives CDR1 MNHEY, CDR2 SMNVEV (reference sequence). CDR3 length equals 16 residues. Trimming removed 7 bases from V and 4 bases from J, with 19 bases in between. This CDR3 reads CASTPGLRSGTGELFF. CDR3 coding DNA: TGTGCCAGCACCCCTGGACTGCGCTCGGGCACCGGGGAGCTGTTTTTT.

The count of this clone is one. V is TRBV7-6 and J is TRBJ2-5; the D call may be TRBD1 or TRBD2 (5 bases each). This CDR3 is 15 amino acids long. Trimming left V 3 bases short and J 1 base short, with 12 bases between. The germline CDR1 and CDR2 sequences are SGHVS and FNYEAQ. CDR3 sequence: CASSFKGDGQETQYF. The DNA for the CDR3 is TGTGCCAGCAGCTTCAAAGGGGACGGCCAAGAGACCCAGTACTTC.

The chain carries TRBV7-9 and TRBJ1-4; maybe TRBD1 (5 bases). Germline V lookup: CDR1 SEHNR, CDR2 FQNEAQ (reference sequence). V dropped 0 bases and J dropped 4 bases, with 9 bases sitting between them. The CDR3 runs 15 residues. In nucleotides, the CDR3 is TGTGCCAGCAGCTTAGCGGGGGTATTTAATGAAAAACTGTTTTTT. Translated, it gives CASSLAGVFNEKLFF.

V and J are TRBV7-3 and TRBJ1-3; 11 nucleotides line up with TRBD1. The CDR3 has 14 amino acids. Germline V CDR1 and CDR2: SGHTA, FQGTGA. With V trimmed by 3 bases and J by 7 bases, 2 bases remained unmatched. The CDR3 protein is CASSFRDRGNTIYF. DNA of the CDR3: TGTGCCAGCAGCTTCCGGGACAGGGGGAACACCATATATTTT.

This clone was recorded only once. The genes are TRBV28 and TRBJ2-1; 7 bases map to TRBD2. The CDR3 is made up of 16 amino acids. CDR1 is MDHEN, CDR2 SYDVKM, per germline. Germline trimming cut 3 bases from V and 8 bases from J; bases unmatched to any gene: 13. CDR3 protein: CASSFSVGGSGYEQFF. CDR3 coding DNA: TGTGCCAGCAGTTTTTCGGTCGGCGGGAGTGGCTATGAGCAGTTCTTC.

This clone was detected only once. V is TRBV30 and J is TRBJ1-2, with D unresolved. CDR1 GTSNPN and CDR2 SVGIG come from the germline V gene (reference sequence). CDR3 length: 11 amino acids. Trimming removed 0 bases at V and 7 bases at J, with 6 bases between. The CDR3 is CAWSVGGGYTF. CDR3 nucleotides: TGTGCCTGGAGTGTTGGCGGTGGCTACACCTTC.

The genes are TRBV7-9 and TRBJ2-1; D is unclear. The ends were cut back, 7 bases at V and 8 bases at J, with 21 bases in the middle. Germline V gene lookup returns CDR1 SEHNR and CDR2 FQNEAQ (reference sequence). The CDR3 runs 15 residues. CDR3 sequence (DNA): TGTGCCAGCAAAAGACCCGGTGCCTCTCACGATGAGCAGTTCTTC. It codes for CASKRPGASHDEQFF.

DNA for the CDR3: TGTGCCAGCAGTTGGAGTTGGGTCAGCCCCACAGATACGCAGTATTTT. It encodes CASSWSWVSPTDTQYF. V is TRBV28 and J is TRBJ2-3; the D is unclear. V dropped 4 bases and J dropped 2 bases, with 16 bases sitting between them. This CDR3 contains 16 residues. Germline V gene lookup returns CDR1 MDHEN and CDR2 SYDVKM.

The genes are TRBV5-5 and TRBJ1-6, with 8 bases aligning to TRBD1. J was trimmed by 9 bases and V by 3 bases; bases with no gene match: 11. CDR1 and CDR2 (germline): SGHKS, YYEKEE (reference sequence). This CDR3 comprises 16 residues. This chain's CDR3 is CASSSSDRAVGSPLHF. In DNA form, the CDR3 reads TGTGCCAGCAGCTCTTCGGACAGGGCAGTAGGTTCACCCCTCCACTTT.

This clone was counted once. The junction differs from germline at one of its ends, possibly a read error. The gene calls are TRBV30 and TRBJ2-3; D is undetermined. The CDR3 is made up of 16 amino acids. Germline CDR1 and CDR2: GTSNPN and SVGIG (reference sequence). The CDR3 nucleotides read TGTGCCTGGAGTGCCACGCTAGATTCTAGAACAGCTACGCAGTATTTT. It codes for CAWSATLDSRTATQYF.

The genes are TRBV6-5 and TRBJ1-4; D is ambiguous. CDR1 and CDR2 (germline): MNHEY, SVGAGI. The CDR3 has 16 residues. The germline V and J ends were trimmed by 0 bases and 4 bases, with 12 bases remaining between them. This CDR3 reads CASSYSNQHNNEKLFF. CDR3 coding DNA: TGTGCCAGCAGTTACTCGAACCAGCACAATAATGAAAAACTGTTTTTT.

In its sample, this clone was seen a few times. The gene calls are TRBV2 and TRBJ2-6; D not certain. V lost 6 bases and J lost 0, with 6 bases in between. CDR3 length: 14 amino acids. The germline CDR1 and CDR2 sequences are SNHLY and FYNNEI. The CDR3 is CASSTSSGANVLTF. The CDR3 DNA reads TGTGCCAGCAGCACAAGCTCTGGGGCCAACGTCCTGACTTTC.

The J gene is TRBJ2-7, the V gene TRBV9; 7 bases map to TRBD2. In germline, CDR1 is SGDLS, CDR2 YYNGEE. The CDR3 runs to 15 residues. V lost 4 bases to trimming and J lost 0 bases; unmatched junction nucleotides: 7. This CDR3 reads CASSPWGGSSYEQYF. In DNA, the CDR3 is TGTGCCAGCAGCCCCTGGGGGGGGAGCTCCTACGAGCAGTACTTC.

V is TRBV20-1 and J is TRBJ1-2, with D uncertain. Germline CDR1 and CDR2: DFQATT and SNEGSKA (reference sequence). The CDR3 contains 11 residues. V lost 6 bases to trimming and J lost 4 bases, with 9 bases between them. Here the CDR3 reads CSAKLTYGYTF. The DNA of the CDR3 is TGCAGTGCGAAACTCACCTATGGCTACACCTTC.

The chain links TRBV7-9 to TRBJ1-1, with D hard to call. CDR1 is SEHNR and CDR2 is FQNEAQ in the germline V gene (reference sequence). This CDR3 comprises 13 residues. V lost 9 bases, J lost 0 bases, and 11 bases lay in between. The CDR3 loop is CASTYRLNTEAFF. CDR3 sequence (DNA): TGTGCCAGTACATACAGATTGAACACTGAAGCTTTCTTT.

The J gene is TRBJ2-3, the V gene TRBV5-5; 7 positions match TRBD1. V shed 0 bases and J 6 bases; nucleotides not matched to a gene: 4. There are 14 residues in the CDR3. In germline, CDR1 is SGHKS, CDR2 YYEKEE (reference sequence). In DNA, the CDR3 is TGTGCCAGCAGCTTGGGAGGGGGCGGCGATACGCAGTATTTT. Translating gives CASSLGGGGDTQYF.

This clone was seen once. The V gene is TRBV27, the J gene TRBJ2-7, with D perhaps matching TRBD2 (5 bases). The CDR3 is 13 amino acids. Germline values: CDR1 MNHEY, CDR2 SMNVEV (reference sequence). V gave up 5 bases and J gave up 3 bases, with 11 bases separating them. CDR3 residues: CASSPGIYYEQYF. As DNA, the CDR3 is TGTGCCAGCAGTCCCGGGATCTACTACGAGCAGTACTTC.

This sequence joins TRBV10-3 and TRBJ1-2, with D maybe TRBD1 (6 bases). The germline V and J ends were trimmed by 0 bases and 4 bases, with 9 bases remaining between them. CDR1 ENHRY and CDR2 SYGVKD come from the germline V gene. The CDR3 contains 14 residues. The CDR3 loop reads CAISESTGAYGYTF. CDR3 DNA sequence: TGTGCCATCAGTGAGTCGACGGGGGCCTATGGCTACACCTTC.

This rearrangement joins TRBV5-1 to TRBJ2-1; 8 bases are a match to TRBD1. V was pared by 3 bases and J by 7 bases, with 9 bases of the junction left unmatched. The germline V gene encodes CDR1 SGHRS and CDR2 YFSETQ. This CDR3 comprises 15 residues. The CDR3 nucleotides are TGCGCCAGCAGCTCGACAGGGGATTGGGCAAATGAGCAGTTCTTC. The encoded protein is CASSSTGDWANEQFF.

This chain connects TRBV27 to TRBJ2-1; 10 bases match TRBD2. CDR3 size: 17 residues. The V and J ends lost 4 bases and 4 bases, in that order; junction bases with no gene match: 10. Germline V gives CDR1 MNHEY, CDR2 SMNVEV (reference sequence). DNA of the CDR3: TGTGCCAGCAGTTCCTGGGCCGAGCGGGAGGGGTACAATGAGCAGTTCTTC. Encoded protein: CASSSWAEREGYNEQFF.

This sequence joins TRBV6-1 and TRBJ2-7; D is undetermined. Germline CDR1 and CDR2: MNHNS and SASEGT. Trimming cost V 5 bases and J 6 bases, with 8 bases left between them. CDR3 length: 11 amino acids. CDR3 sequence: CASSYWGEQYF. CDR3 nucleotides: TGTGCCAGCAGTTATTGGGGCGAGCAGTACTTC.